The clone carrying this T cell receptor beta chain was found once. The data are from a study of blood T cell repertoires in COVID-19. Across the whole study: Nucleic acid was either cDNA or gDNA, and it came from T cells, B-cell-depleted T cells, or PBMCs.

Original handling: Estimated nucleated cell counts came from reference gene primer amplification. Method: immunoSEQ multiplex PCR; TCRdb's copy keeps in-frame clones and lacks some. For V, J and clone size, that table is used; D and trimming come from the DNA. The sample consists of about 130,000 clones, approximately 89% of them appearing once. Trimming took 4 bases from V and 4 from J, leaving 20 bases between them. The CDR3 has 17 amino acids. Germline CDR1 is SGHDT and CDR2 is YYEEEE. The material sequenced was peripheral blood. This clonotype was obtained from a human donor in a cohort sampled during active COVID-19. V usage is TRBV5-6 and J usage is TRBJ2-2, with TRBD1 as a possible D gene (6 bases). In DNA form, the CDR3 reads TGTGCCAGCAGCCGCCAGGGACCAACAGGGTCCACCGGGGAGCTGTTTTTT. Protein product: CASSRQGPTGSTGELFF.